The 19 T cell receptor beta chains presented below share a single source sample, sequenced in a study of neoadjuvant nivolumab and ipilimumab in lung cancer. Libraries were prepared by immunoSEQ multiplex PCR; TCRdb keeps only in-frame clonotypes and omits some of them. This table has approximately 1,500 clones, 80% appearing once. This sample comprised tumor tissue, obtained before neoadjuvant nivolumab, alone or with ipilimumab. Receptors were obtained from an adult with non-small cell lung cancer.

The chain uses TRBV30 and TRBJ1-1; D is perhaps TRBD1 (5 bases). Deletions cut 0 bases from V and 1 base from J, with 6 bases between. This CDR3 has 13 residues. Per the germline V gene, CDR1 is GTSNPN and CDR2 is SVGIG (reference sequence). CDR3 DNA: TGTGCCTGGAGTGTACAGGCGAACACTGAAGCTTTCTTT. Its protein product is CAWSVQANTEAFF. The full variable domain, its missing parts supplied by reference TRBV30 and TRBJ1-1, is SQTIHQWPATLVQPVGSPLSLECTVEGTSNPNLYWYRQAAGRGLQLLFYSVGIGQISSEVPQNLSASRPQDRQFILSSKKLLLSDSGFYLCAWSVQANTEAFFGQGTRLTVV.

The V and J genes are TRBV19 and TRBJ1-1; perhaps TRBD1 as D (6 bases). Trimming left V 6 bases short and J 5 bases short, with 13 bases between. The CDR3 covers 13 residues. Germline-derived CDR1 and CDR2 are LNHDA and SQIVND (reference sequence). The CDR3 bases are TGTGCCAGTAGACAGGGCGGGAAGACTGAAGCTTTCTTT. Translation: CASRQGGKTEAFF.

The chain links TRBV18 to TRBJ2-7; TRBD2 agrees at 12 bases. CDR1 is KGHSH, CDR2 LQKENI, per germline. V lost 6 bases to trimming and J lost 0 bases; unmatched junction nucleotides: 9. The CDR3 is 17 amino acids. CDR3 nucleotide sequence: TGTGCCAGCTCCGGGGGGACTAGCGGGTCCAGCTCCTACGAGCAGTACTTC. This encodes CASSGGTSGSSSYEQYF.

The chain employs TRBV7-3 and TRBJ2-7; no clear D. The CDR3 covers 13 residues. Looked up from germline, CDR1 is SGHTA and CDR2 is FQGTGA. Trimming cost V 0 bases and J 3 bases, with 6 bases left between them. The CDR3 DNA reads TGTGCCAGCAGCTTAACTAAAAACTACGAGCAGTACTTC. It encodes CASSLTKNYEQYF.

V gene TRBV2 combines with J gene TRBJ1-2, with D uncertain. The CDR3 has 13 amino acids. V was trimmed by 1 base and J by 1 base, leaving 4 bases between them. Germline CDR1 SNHLY, CDR2 FYNNEI. The CDR3 protein is CASSEGINYGYTF. DNA of the CDR3: TGTGCCAGCAGTGAAGGGATTAACTATGGCTACACCTTC. Full variable domain (remainder filled in from reference TRBV2 and TRBJ1-2): EPEVTQTPSHQVTQMGQEVILRCVPISNHLYFYWYRQILGQKVEFLVSFYNNEISEKSEIFDDQFSVERPDGSNFTLKIRSTKLEDSAMYFCASSEGINYGYTFGSGTRLTVV.

This rearrangement joins TRBV19 to TRBJ1-1, with D tentatively TRBD1 (5 bases). The CDR3 contains 13 residues. Per the germline V gene, CDR1 is LNHDA and CDR2 is SQIVND (reference sequence). Trimming cost V 9 bases and J 3 bases, with 14 bases left between them. The CDR3 protein is CASRTGGDTEAFF. Written as DNA, the CDR3 is TGTGCCAGCCGAACCGGGGGTGACACTGAAGCTTTCTTT.

This chain uses TRBV7-9 with TRBJ2-5; D not resolved. This CDR3 has 11 residues. From germline, CDR1 is SEHNR and CDR2 FQNEAQ (reference sequence). V gave up 5 bases and J gave up 2 bases, with 3 bases separating them. The CDR3 here is CASSQQETQYF. The CDR3 coding sequence is TGTGCCAGCAGCCAGCAAGAGACCCAGTACTTC.

This chain connects TRBV28 to TRBJ2-3; D remains unclear. Germline V gene sequence: CDR1 MDHEN, CDR2 SYDVKM. V was clipped by 3 bases and J by 6 bases, with 16 bases between them. The CDR3 spans 15 residues. As DNA, the CDR3 is TGTGCCAGCAGTTTGTCCGGGCCCCGTGGGGATACGCAGTATTTT. It yields the protein CASSLSGPRGDTQYF.

The V gene is TRBV28, the J gene TRBJ1-1; TRBD1 agrees at 8 bases. Trimming at V came to 6 bases and at J to 4 bases, leaving 19 bases not matched to a gene. This CDR3 comprises 18 residues. The germline V gene encodes CDR1 MDHEN and CDR2 SYDVKM. In DNA, the CDR3 is TGTGCCAGCAGCCGGCCCCGGGCCGGGACAGGCTGGGGCACTGAAGCTTTCTTT. This gives the protein CASSRPRAGTGWGTEAFF. Full variable domain (remainder filled in from reference TRBV28 and TRBJ1-1): DVKVTQSSRYLVKRTGEKVFLECVQDMDHENMFWYRQDPGLGLRLIYFSYDVKMKEKGDIPEGYSVSREKKERFSLILESASTNQTSMYLCASSRPRAGTGWGTEAFFGQGTRLTVV.

This rearrangement joins TRBV5-4 to TRBJ2-2; D gene ambiguous. The germline V gene has CDR1 SGHNT and CDR2 YYREEE (reference sequence). The CDR3 has 12 residues. Trimming cost V 3 bases and J 5 bases, with 5 bases left between them. Here the CDR3 reads CASSSGTGELFF. The CDR3 DNA sequence: TGTGCCAGCAGCTCGGGTACCGGGGAGCTGTTTTTT.

The chain carries TRBV6-5 and TRBJ2-3, with D maybe TRBD1 (5 bases). The length of the CDR3 is 14 residues. CDR1 is MNHEY and CDR2 is SVGAGI in the germline V gene. Trimming pared 4 bases from V and 3 bases from J, leaving 11 bases between. The CDR3 protein is CASSLVRATDTQYF. DNA of the CDR3: TGTGCCAGCAGTTTAGTCAGGGCGACAGATACGCAGTATTTT.

V is TRBV7-9 and J is TRBJ1-1; TRBD1 matches 7 bases. The CDR3 has 15 amino acids. The junction had 7 bases not matched to a gene; V was cut back by 2 bases and J by 4 bases. Germline values: CDR1 SEHNR, CDR2 FQNEAQ (reference sequence). The CDR3 DNA is TGTGCCAGCAGCTTATGGACAGGAGGAGTCACTGAAGCTTTCTTT. Its translation: CASSLWTGGVTEAFF.

The chain links TRBV5-1 to TRBJ1-2; perhaps TRBD1 as D (6 bases). Germline lookup yields CDR1 SGHRS and CDR2 YFSETQ. This CDR3 has 14 residues. The germline V and J ends were trimmed by 5 bases and 4 bases, with 15 bases remaining between them. CDR3: CASRNPGDGYGYTF. The CDR3 DNA reads as TGCGCCAGCAGGAATCCAGGGGACGGCTATGGCTACACCTTC.

CDR3 loop: CASSRNRGLSTDTQYF. In DNA form, the CDR3 reads TGTGCCAGCAGTCGGAACAGGGGGCTGAGCACAGATACGCAGTATTTT. This chain links TRBV7-2 with TRBJ2-3; TRBD1 matches at 9 bases. After removal of 6 bases from V and 0 bases from J, the junction contained 7 bases not matched to a gene. The CDR3 runs 16 residues. CDR1 and CDR2 from the germline V gene are SGHTA and FQGNSA.

This clone has a handful of counts. The rearrangement joins TRBV6-6 to TRBJ2-7, with D possibly TRBD1 on 6 matching bases. This CDR3 region has 15 residues. Germline CDR1 reads MNHNY; CDR2 reads SVGAGI (reference sequence). Trimming left V 2 bases short and J 2 bases short, with 13 bases between. The CDR3 DNA is TGTGCCAGCAGTTACGGGGGACAATTTACCTACGAGCAGTACTTC. Protein sequence: CASSYGGQFTYEQYF.

This clone was found a few times. The CDR3 DNA sequence: TGCGCCAGCAGCCAAGATGGACTGGGTGCTGGAAACACCATATATTTT. Its protein product is CASSQDGLGAGNTIYF. V and J are TRBV4-1 and TRBJ1-3, with unresolved D. CDR3 length equals 16 residues. The germline V gene has CDR1 MGHRA and CDR2 YSYEKL. The ends were cut back, 0 bases at V and 2 bases at J, with 11 bases in the middle.

The J gene is TRBJ2-7, the V gene TRBV18; D not resolved. Germline CDR1 is KGHSH and CDR2 is LQKENI. The CDR3 spans 15 residues. Trimming stripped 6 bases from V and 6 bases from J, with 21 bases between. This chain's CDR3 is CASSPLRLAGSEQYF. CDR3 bases: TGTGCCAGCTCGCCGCTTCGCCTCGCAGGCTCCGAGCAGTACTTC.

The chain employs TRBV4-1 and TRBJ2-1; the match to TRBD1 covers 9 bases. The J segment lost 8 bases and the V segment lost 2 bases, leaving 7 bases of the junction unmatched. Germline CDR1 and CDR2: MGHRA and YSYEKL. The CDR3 is 15 amino acids. The CDR3 bases are TGCGCCAGCAGCCAACATAGACAGGGGGGGGATGAGCAGTTCTTC. This translates into CASSQHRQGGDEQFF.

The gene calls are TRBV2 and TRBJ2-2; D is perhaps TRBD1 (5 bases). V shed 6 bases and J shed 7 bases, with 9 bases lying between them. This CDR3 comprises 12 residues. From germline, CDR1 is SNHLY and CDR2 FYNNEI. CDR3 coding DNA: TGTGCCAGCAGACTGACAGACGGGGAGCTGTTTTTT. This codes for CASRLTDGELFF.